This T cell receptor (beta chain) emerged from a study of beta chain features in type 1 diabetes. About the study: In age, gender and cell yields, patients were similar to healthy donors.

Findings and limits, study-wide: Sampled from patients, naive, central memory and Treg TCRB repertoires appeared more similar than those sampled from healthy donors. Moderate but significant shortening of TCRB CDR3s was recorded in all four CD4+ subsets from Type 1 diabetes patients. For cells with high TCR expression, cDNA sequencing could yield over-representation.

Researchers reported sorting CD4+ naive, central memory, regulatory and stem cell-like memory cells via CD45RO/CCR7/CD25/CD127/CD95/CD27. Expressed TCRB transcripts were sequenced because the entire RNA isolate underwent reverse transcription. Sequencing was performed with immunoSEQ multiplex PCR; in TCRdb, only in-frame clones are kept and a portion is missing. The table shows roughly 300,000 clones, with approximately 9.7% occurring only once. Deletions cut 0 bases from V and 10 bases from J, with 7 bases between. The CDR3 is made up of 11 amino acids. The germline V gene has CDR1 SGHDN and CDR2 FVKESK. On this clone: Its antigen remains unknown.

The clonotype was recovered from a man aged 25-40 years with type 1 diabetes. The chain recombines TRBV14 with TRBJ2-7; TRBD1 is a possible D gene (6 bases). The sample taken for sequencing was central memory CD4+ T cells from blood. The CDR3 region has the DNA TGTGCCAGCAGCCAAGAGGGGGCACAGTACTTC. This gives the protein CASSQEGAQYF. The whole variable domain, filled in from reference TRBV14 and TRBJ2-7, reads EAGVTQFPSHSVIEKGQTVTLRCDPISGHDNLYWYRRVMGKEIKFLLHFVKESKQDESGMPNNRFLAERTGGTYSTLKVQPAELEDSGVYFCASSQEGAQYFGPGTRLTVT.